The clone carrying this T cell receptor (beta chain) was seen only once. Terminally differentiated effector memory CD45RA+ cells were excluded by CCR7 positive selection of CD45RO-negative cells. This sample was included in a study of shared clonotypes between healthy human individuals. The CDR3 contains 14 residues. V was shortened by 6 bases and J by 8 bases, with 17 bases between the two germline ends. Germline CDR1 and CDR2: MNHEY and SMNVEV (reference sequence). Clones were sequenced by immunoSEQ multiplex PCR, and TCRdb holds only the in-frame ones, with some missing. This sample has fewer than 700,000 clones, with 90% to 95% found just once.

The sequence was obtained from a woman in her 30s in good health. Sequencing used naive CD8+ T cells sorted from blood. The chain has TRBV27 and TRBJ2-1; D is perhaps TRBD1 or TRBD2 (5 bases each). The CDR3 region has the DNA TGTGCCAGCAGCCTCCTCCCCGGGGCCGATGAGCAGTTCTTC. Residues: CASSLLPGADEQFF.